Listed below are T cell receptor beta chains from one sample, sequenced in a study of OX40 agonist ivuxolimab in advanced cancers. Sequencing was performed with immunoSEQ multiplex PCR; in TCRdb, only in-frame clones are kept and a portion is missing. The table has roughly 43,000 clones, 70% to 90% seen once. The sample in question was CD4+ or CD8+ T cells sorted from blood, obtained in a trial of the OX40 agonist ivuxolimab. The receptors derive from an adult with an advanced solid tumor such as melanoma, head and neck, liver or kidney cancer. Each CDR3 is given with its conserved first and last residue. The order of the fields is D gene, J gene, clone size, V gene, CDR3 protein, CDR3 DNA. The D gene is left open where the match is weak. Where a row states a size, it is once, few, many or the class of an expanded clone; other rows omit it.

NA | TRBJ2-3 | once | TRBV4-3 | CASSQGGGQFTDTQYF | TGCGCCAGCAGCCAAGGAGGAGGGCAGTTCACAGATACGCAGTATTTT
TRBD2 | TRBJ2-5 | once | TRBV27 | CASSLLRGGVETQYF | TGTGCCAGCAGTTTATTGCGGGGGGGCGTAGAGACCCAGTACTTC
NA | TRBJ2-7 | NA | TRBV13 | CASSLDSAWEQYF | TGTGCCAGCAGCTTAGATTCAGCCTGGGAGCAGTACTTC
TRBD1 | TRBJ1-2 | few | TRBV30 | CASGQGSYGYTF | TGTGCCTCGGGACAGGGGTCTTATGGCTACACCTTC
NA | TRBJ1-5 | NA | TRBV7-8 | CASSLASNQPQHF | TGTGCCAGCAGCTTAGCTAGCAATCAGCCCCAGCATTTT
NA | TRBJ2-1 | NA | TRBV11-3 | CASSQSGFGSYEQFF | TGTGCCAGCAGCCAGAGCGGGTTCGGGAGCTATGAGCAGTTCTTC
NA | TRBJ1-1 | NA | TRBV19 | CASRGREAFF | TGTGCCAGTAGGGGGCGTGAAGCTTTCTTT
TRBD1 | TRBJ2-3 | NA | TRBV6-1 | CASSETGASTDTQYF | TGTGCCAGCAGTGAAACAGGGGCCAGCACAGATACGCAGTATTTT
TRBD2 | TRBJ2-1 | once | TRBV7-3 | CASSLGAGTSGSPGNEQFF | TGTGCCAGCAGCTTGGGGGCGGGGACTAGCGGGAGTCCTGGAAATGAGCAGTTCTTC
TRBD2 | TRBJ2-3 | NA | TRBV2 | CASRVAGAYPPDTQYF | TGTGCCAGCAGGGTAGCGGGGGCCTACCCCCCAGATACGCAGTATTTT
TRBD1 | TRBJ2-7 | NA | TRBV2 | CASRKDRGGYTEQYF | TGTGCCAGCAGGAAGGACAGGGGAGGATATACCGAGCAGTACTTC
NA | TRBJ2-1 | NA | TRBV13 | CASSPGPTGYNEQFF | TGTGCCAGCAGCCCTGGCCCGACGGGGTACAATGAGCAGTTCTTC
NA | TRBJ2-2 | NA | TRBV2 | CASSGGELFF | TGTGCCAGCAGTGGCGGGGAGCTGTTTTTT
NA | TRBJ1-2 | NA | TRBV29-1 | CSVDVAGSNYGYTF | TGCAGCGTTGACGTGGCAGGGTCAAACTATGGCTACACCTTC
TRBD1 | TRBJ1-3 | once | TRBV15 | CATSRGTGHLISGNTIYF | TGTGCCACCAGCAGAGGGACAGGCCACCTCATCTCTGGAAACACCATATATTTT
TRBD2 | TRBJ2-7 | NA | TRBV2 | CASSRLGRVQYF | TGTGCCAGCAGTCGTCTGGGGAGGGTGCAGTACTTC
TRBD1 | TRBJ2-5 | once | TRBV28 | CASISSQGDLKETQYF | TGTGCCAGCATCTCATCACAGGGGGACCTTAAAGAGACCCAGTACTTC
TRBD1 | TRBJ2-7 | NA | TRBV29-1 | CSTWGGTGVDEQYF | TGCAGCACCTGGGGGGGGACAGGGGTCGACGAGCAGTACTTC
TRBD1 | TRBJ1-2 | few | TRBV7-2 | CASSSRGQVYGYTF | TGTGCCAGCAGCTCCAGGGGGCAGGTCTATGGCTACACCTTC
TRBD1 | TRBJ2-7 | NA | TRBV28 | CASSLMGQGFYEQYF | TGTGCCAGCAGTTTAATGGGACAGGGTTTCTACGAGCAGTACTTC
TRBD1 | TRBJ2-7 | NA | TRBV11-2 | CASSQNPSGSTGGVGQYF | TGTGCCAGCAGCCAGAACCCGTCTGGTTCGACAGGGGGCGTTGGGCAGTACTTC
NA | TRBJ2-1 | NA | TRBV28 | CASSLGDFYNEQFF | TGTGCCAGCAGTTTAGGGGACTTCTACAATGAGCAGTTCTTC
NA | TRBJ1-1 | once | TRBV30 | CAWSWGNTEAFF | TGTGCCTGGAGTTGGGGGAACACTGAAGCTTTCTTT
NA | TRBJ2-5 | NA | TRBV28 | CASSSKGRWGETQYF | TGTGCCAGCAGTTCCAAGGGACGTTGGGGAGAGACCCAGTACTTC
TRBD2 | TRBJ2-1 | NA | TRBV7-8 | CASSLGSGAGAIGFYNEQFF | TGTGCCAGCAGCTTAGGGTCTGGGGCGGGAGCCATAGGTTTCTACAATGAGCAGTTCTTC
NA | TRBJ1-5 | NA | TRBV19 | CASSIATGHINQPQHF | TGTGCCAGTAGTATAGCCACAGGGCATATTAATCAGCCCCAGCATTTT
NA | TRBJ2-5 | NA | TRBV28 | CASSPGGEETQYF | TGTGCCAGCAGTCCAGGAGGCGAAGAGACCCAGTACTTC